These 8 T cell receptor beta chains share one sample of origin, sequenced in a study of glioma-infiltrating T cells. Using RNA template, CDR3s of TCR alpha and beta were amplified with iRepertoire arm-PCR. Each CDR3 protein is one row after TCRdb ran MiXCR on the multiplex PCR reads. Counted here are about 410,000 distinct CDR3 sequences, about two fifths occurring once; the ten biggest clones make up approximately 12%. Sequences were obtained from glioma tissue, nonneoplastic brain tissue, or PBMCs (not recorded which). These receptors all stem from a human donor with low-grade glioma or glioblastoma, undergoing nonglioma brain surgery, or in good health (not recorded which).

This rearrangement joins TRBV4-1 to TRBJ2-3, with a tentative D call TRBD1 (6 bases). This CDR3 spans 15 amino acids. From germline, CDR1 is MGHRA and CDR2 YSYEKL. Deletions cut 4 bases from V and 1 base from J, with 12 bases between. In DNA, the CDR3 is TGCGCCAGCAGCCGGTTGACAGGACGCACAGATACGCAGTATTTT. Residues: CASSRLTGRTDTQYF.

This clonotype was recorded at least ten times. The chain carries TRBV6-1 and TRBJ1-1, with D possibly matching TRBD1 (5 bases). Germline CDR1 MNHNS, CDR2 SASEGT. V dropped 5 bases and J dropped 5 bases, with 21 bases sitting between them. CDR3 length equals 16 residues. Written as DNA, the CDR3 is TGTGCCAGCAGTTATGGCCCACCCTTTGGGGGTACTGAAGCTTTCTTT. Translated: CASSYGPPFGGTEAFF.

The CDR3 coding sequence is TGTGCCAGCAGCTTAGAGGGAAAGAGTTACAATGAGCAGTTCTTC. Translating it yields CASSLEGKSYNEQFF. V gene TRBV11-2 combines with J gene TRBJ2-1; D is unclear. The germline V gene has CDR1 SGHAT and CDR2 FQNNGV. The ends were cut back, 0 bases at V and 4 bases at J, with 10 bases in the middle. The CDR3 is made up of 15 amino acids.

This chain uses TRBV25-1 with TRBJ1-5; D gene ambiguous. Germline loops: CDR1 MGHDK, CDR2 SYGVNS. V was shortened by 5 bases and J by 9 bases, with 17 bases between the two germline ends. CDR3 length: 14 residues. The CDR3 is CASSSSPSRGPQHF. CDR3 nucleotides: TGTGCCAGCAGTTCGAGTCCCTCCCGGGGGCCCCAGCATTTT.

CDR3 residues: CSVEDDGHTDTQYF. CDR3 bases: TGCAGCGTTGAAGATGACGGCCACACAGATACGCAGTATTTT. The rearrangement links TRBV29-1 to TRBJ2-3; the D is unclear. The CDR3 runs to 14 residues. CDR1 and CDR2 from the germline V gene are SQVTM and ANQGSEA. V lost 0 bases and J 2 bases, leaving 9 bases between the germline ends.

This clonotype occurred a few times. The CDR3: CASSLGRAGYNEQFF. The CDR3 DNA follows: TGTGCCAGCAGCTTAGGACGAGCGGGTTACAATGAGCAGTTCTTC. The V gene is TRBV7-2, the J gene TRBJ2-1; D is perhaps TRBD2 (6 bases). V shed 1 base and J shed 4 bases, with 11 bases lying between them. The CDR3 runs to 15 residues. Germline V gene lookup returns CDR1 SGHTA and CDR2 FQGNSA. Looking up the rest from reference TRBV7-2 and TRBJ2-1 gives the full variable domain: GAGVSQSPSNKVTEKGKDVELRCDPISGHTALYWYRQSLGQGLEFLIYFQGNSAPDKSGLPSDRFSAERTGGSVSTLTIQRTQQEDSAVYLCASSLGRAGYNEQFFGPGTRLTVL.

The DNA for the CDR3 is TGTGCCAGCAGCCCGGCGGACAGGGGTGGAAGTGAAGCTTTCTTT. As protein: CASSPADRGGSEAFF. The chain has TRBV12-3 or TRBV12-4 and TRBJ1-1, with TRBD1 matching 9 bases. The CDR3 consists of 15 residues. V lost 6 bases to trimming and J lost 7 bases; unmatched junction nucleotides: 12.

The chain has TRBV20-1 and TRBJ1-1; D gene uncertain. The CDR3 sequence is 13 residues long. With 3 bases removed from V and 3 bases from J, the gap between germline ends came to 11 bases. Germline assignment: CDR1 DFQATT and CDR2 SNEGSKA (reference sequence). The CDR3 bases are TGCAGTGCTAGTTCAGGCGGTTACACTGAAGCTTTCTTT. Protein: CSASSGGYTEAFF.